A selection of T cell receptor beta chains follows, all from one sample in a study of shared clonotypes between healthy human individuals. Some clones are missing from TCRdb's copy, which holds only in-frame ones; the method was immunoSEQ multiplex PCR. The sample records 300,000 to 400,000 clones, around nine tenths being singletons. The sample comprised memory CD8+ T cells sorted from blood. These receptors all come from a man younger than 35 in good health. Both conserved end residues are trimmed from each CDR3. Each record gives: V gene, CDR3 protein.

>TRBV5-6
ASSLEGNYEQY
>TRBV9
ASSVWDRANSPLH
>TRBV19
ASSIGTGNNEQY
>TRBV7-9
ASSSSGIQETQY
>TRBV29-1
SVEDRSSGRINEQF
>TRBV13
ASSPTSWRTGANVLT
>TRBV7-9
ASSLEAGFVLH
>TRBV27
ASSPRNSPLH
>TRBV5-6
ASSESGAEAF
>TRBV5-4
ASSLVLGETQY
>TRBV10-2
ASSETETPFSQY
>TRBV7-9
ASSSGRGQENYGYT
>TRBV6-1
ASGAGLLYEQY
>TRBV6-6
ASSTPLSREPYEQF
>TRBV27
ASSLSADLNQPQH
>TRBV5-1
ASSLGRPLIYGYT
>TRBV7-8
ASSLRARDHEQF
>TRBV11-2
ASSLGAGPSYEQY
>TRBV2
ASSDPTGGGETQY
>TRBV4-1
ASSLGGPGWEQY
>TRBV10-1
ASSVGRLRGYEQY
>TRBV9
ASSGEVGQGEHSEKLF
>TRBV7-8
ASSLRGINEKLF
>TRBV30
AWRARTLNSPLH
>TRBV5-4
ASSPRSGGYGYT
>TRBV28
ASSSTWDNSPLH
>TRBV10-1
ASSDRNNPLGYGYT
>TRBV11-2
ASRDRLAEINIQY
>TRBV5-5
ASTLPGTGLGKLF
>TRBV12-5
ASGIASSYEQY
>TRBV7-9
ASSLGLAGGPYEQY
>TRBV6-5
ASSYGLNTGELF
>TRBV11-2
ASSRTSGGPRETQY
>TRBV27
ASSWSSGANVLT
>TRBV5-4
ASSNVQKNTEAF
>TRBV9
ASSVQRVTDTQY
>TRBV5-1
ASSLEGTDTQC
>TRBV6-4
ASSERGDSSYEQY
>TRBV6-4
ASSDSWMDTQY
>TRBV6-5
ASSTGANEQF
>TRBV19
ATRRGAWAEAF
>TRBV5-1
ASNHPRGLGKNIQY
>TRBV4-3
ASSQDLGTGSYNEQF
>TRBV4-1
ASSWQVDSYGYT
>TRBV28
ASSFGYTEAF
>TRBV6-5
ASSASRTANTEAF
>TRBV7-3
ASSLEEGRDTEAF
>TRBV27
ASSLREGVPDTQY
>TRBV5-1
ASSLGDRVLDTQY
>TRBV28
ASSPAGLAGGSEQF
>TRBV29-1
SVAGGEQY
>TRBV28
ASSPSNRIQETQY
>TRBV5-4
ASSPSTDTQY
>TRBV19
ASTPDRGNTGELF
>TRBV5-1
ASSLGGQDYEQY
>TRBV29-1
SVVRTGVLYEQY
>TRBV4-1
ASSQMGALGSYEQY
>TRBV4-3
ASSQFWTGVGNTIY
>TRBV25-1
ASSEFGSGTAYNEQF